This TCR beta chain was identified during a study of blood T cell repertoires in COVID-19. Study overall: Acute and convalescent COVID-19 specimens originated in the United States, Italy and Spain. T cells, B-cell-depleted T cells, or PBMCs supplied cDNA or gDNA.

Methods used by the authors: Using reference gene primer amplification, nucleated cell counts were estimated. Assay used: immunoSEQ multiplex PCR; TCRdb lists only in-frame clones, some missing. V and J calls and clone size are given by that table; D and trimming were obtained from the DNA. Among about 230,000 clones listed, about 80% were seen once. V lost 2 bases to trimming and J lost 5 bases, with 11 bases between them. The germline V gene has CDR1 ENHRY and CDR2 SYGVKD. This CDR3 has 14 residues. The clonotype originates from a woman in her forties or fifties with acute or convalescent COVID-19. J is TRBJ2-3 and V is TRBV10-3; weak D call: TRBD1 (5 bases). Sequenced material: peripheral blood. CDR3 region: CAISEGAPGDTQYF. CDR3 DNA sequence: TGTGCCATCAGTGAGGGGGCACCGGGAGATACGCAGTATTTT.